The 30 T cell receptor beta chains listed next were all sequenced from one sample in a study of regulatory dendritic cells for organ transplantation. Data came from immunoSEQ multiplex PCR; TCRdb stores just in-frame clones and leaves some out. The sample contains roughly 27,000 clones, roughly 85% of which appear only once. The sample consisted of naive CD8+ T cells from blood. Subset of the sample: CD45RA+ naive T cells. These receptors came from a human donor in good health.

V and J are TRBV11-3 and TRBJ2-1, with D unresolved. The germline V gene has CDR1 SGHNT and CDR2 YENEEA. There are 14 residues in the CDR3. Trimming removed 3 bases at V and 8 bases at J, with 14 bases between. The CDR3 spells CASSFAGPPDEQFF. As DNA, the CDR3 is TGTGCCAGCAGCTTCGCAGGTCCCCCCGATGAGCAGTTCTTC.

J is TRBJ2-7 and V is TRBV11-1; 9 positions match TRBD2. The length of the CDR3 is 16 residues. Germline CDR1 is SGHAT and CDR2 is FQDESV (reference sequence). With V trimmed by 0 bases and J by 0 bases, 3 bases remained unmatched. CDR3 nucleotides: TGTGCCAGCAGCTTAGCTGGCGGGGGGGCCTCCTACGAGCAGTACTTC. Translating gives CASSLAGGGASYEQYF.

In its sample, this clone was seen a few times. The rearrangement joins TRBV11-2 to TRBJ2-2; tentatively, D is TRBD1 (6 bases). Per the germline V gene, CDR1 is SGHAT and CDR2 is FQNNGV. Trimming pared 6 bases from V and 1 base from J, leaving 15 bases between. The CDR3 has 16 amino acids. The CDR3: CASSPDGGGNTGELFF. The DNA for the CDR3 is TGTGCCAGCAGTCCGGATGGGGGCGGGAACACCGGGGAGCTGTTTTTT. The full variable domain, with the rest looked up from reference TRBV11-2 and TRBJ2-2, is EAGVAQSPRYKIIEKRQSVAFWCNPISGHATLYWYQQILGQGPKLLIQFQNNGVVDDSQLPKDRFSAERLKGVDSTLKIQPAKLEDSAVYLCASSPDGGGNTGELFFGEGSRLTVL.

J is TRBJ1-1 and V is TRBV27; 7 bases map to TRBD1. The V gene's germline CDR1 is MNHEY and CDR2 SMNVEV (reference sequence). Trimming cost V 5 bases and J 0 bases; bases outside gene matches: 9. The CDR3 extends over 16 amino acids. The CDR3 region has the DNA TGTGCCAGCAGTGCCAGGATGACAGGGCTGAACACTGAAGCTTTCTTT. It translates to CASSARMTGLNTEAFF.

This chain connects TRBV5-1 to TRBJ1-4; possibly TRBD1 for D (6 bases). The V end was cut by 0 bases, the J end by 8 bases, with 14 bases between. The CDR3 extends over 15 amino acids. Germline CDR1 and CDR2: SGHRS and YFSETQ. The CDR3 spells CASSLAPGDGEKLFF. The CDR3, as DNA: TGCGCCAGCAGCTTGGCCCCAGGGGACGGGGAAAAACTGTTTTTT. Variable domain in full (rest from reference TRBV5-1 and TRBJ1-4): KAGVTQTPRYLIKTRGQQVTLSCSPISGHRSVSWYQQTPGQGLQFLFEYFSETQRNKGNFPGRFSGRQFSNSRSEMNVSTLELGDSALYLCASSLAPGDGEKLFFGSGTQLSVL.

CDR3 protein: CASSFSSGGSTDTQYF. The DNA for the CDR3 is TGTGCCAGCAGTTTTTCCAGCGGGGGGAGCACAGATACGCAGTATTTT. This sequence joins TRBV27 and TRBJ2-3; 9 nucleotides agree with TRBD2. The germline V gene encodes CDR1 MNHEY and CDR2 SMNVEV (reference sequence). The CDR3 consists of 16 residues. V lost 3 bases, J lost 0 bases, and 4 bases stayed unmatched.

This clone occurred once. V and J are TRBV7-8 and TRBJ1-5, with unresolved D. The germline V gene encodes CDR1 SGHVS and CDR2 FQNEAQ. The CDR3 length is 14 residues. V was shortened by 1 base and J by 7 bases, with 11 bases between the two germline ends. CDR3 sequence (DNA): TGTGCCAGCAGCTTAGTTTACGGCGGGCAGCCCCAGCATTTT. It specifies CASSLVYGGQPQHF. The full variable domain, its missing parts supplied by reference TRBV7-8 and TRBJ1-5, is GAGVSQSPRYKVAKRGQDVALRCDPISGHVSLFWYQQALGQGPEFLTYFQNEAQLDKSGLPSDRFFAERPEGSVSTLKIQRTQQEDSAVYLCASSLVYGGQPQHFGDGTRLSIL.

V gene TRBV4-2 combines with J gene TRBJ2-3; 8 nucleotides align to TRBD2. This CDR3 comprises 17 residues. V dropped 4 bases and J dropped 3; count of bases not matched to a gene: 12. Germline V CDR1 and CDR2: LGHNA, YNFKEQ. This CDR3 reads CASSRRIGGAGTDTQYF. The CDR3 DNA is TGTGCCAGCAGCCGGAGAATCGGGGGGGCCGGAACAGATACGCAGTATTTT.

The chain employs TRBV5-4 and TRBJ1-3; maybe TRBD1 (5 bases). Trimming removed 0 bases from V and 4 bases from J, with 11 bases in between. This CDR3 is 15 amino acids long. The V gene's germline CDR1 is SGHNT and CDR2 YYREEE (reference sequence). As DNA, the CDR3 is TGTGCCAGCAGCTTGGAATCAGGGTTCGGAAACACCATATATTTT. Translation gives CASSLESGFGNTIYF.

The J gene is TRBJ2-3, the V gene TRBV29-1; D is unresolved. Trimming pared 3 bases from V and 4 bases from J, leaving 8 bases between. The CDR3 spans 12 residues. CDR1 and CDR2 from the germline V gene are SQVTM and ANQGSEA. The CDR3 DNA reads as TGCAGCGTTGAGCTAGATTCAGATACGCAGTATTTT. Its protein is CSVELDSDTQYF.

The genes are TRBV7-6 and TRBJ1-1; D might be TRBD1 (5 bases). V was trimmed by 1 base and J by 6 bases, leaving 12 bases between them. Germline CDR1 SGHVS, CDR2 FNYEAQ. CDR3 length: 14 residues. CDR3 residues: CASSLDGGGAEAFF. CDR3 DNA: TGTGCCAGCAGCTTAGATGGGGGAGGGGCTGAAGCTTTCTTT. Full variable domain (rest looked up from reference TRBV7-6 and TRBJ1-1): GAGVSQSPRYKVTKRGQDVALRCDPISGHVSLYWYRQALGQGPEFLTYFNYEAQQDKSGLPNDRFSAERPEGSISTLTIQRTEQRDSAMYRCASSLDGGGAEAFFGQGTRLTVV.

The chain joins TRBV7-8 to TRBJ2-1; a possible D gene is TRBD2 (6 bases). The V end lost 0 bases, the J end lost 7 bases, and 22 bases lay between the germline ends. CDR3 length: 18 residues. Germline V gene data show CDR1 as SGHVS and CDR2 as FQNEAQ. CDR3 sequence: CASSLAILQDRERNEQFF. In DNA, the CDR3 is TGTGCCAGCAGCTTAGCGATTCTGCAAGATCGGGAGAGGAATGAGCAGTTCTTC.

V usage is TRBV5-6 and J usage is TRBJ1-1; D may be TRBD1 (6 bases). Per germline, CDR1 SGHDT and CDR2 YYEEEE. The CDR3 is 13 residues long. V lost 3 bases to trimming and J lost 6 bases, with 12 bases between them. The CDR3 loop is CASSSGDTSEAFF. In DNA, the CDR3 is TGTGCCAGCAGCTCCGGGGACACTTCTGAAGCTTTCTTT.

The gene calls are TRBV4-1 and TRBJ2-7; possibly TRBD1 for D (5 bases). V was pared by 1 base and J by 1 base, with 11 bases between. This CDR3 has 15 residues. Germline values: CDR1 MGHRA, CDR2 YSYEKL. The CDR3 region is CASSQAWQGSYEQYF. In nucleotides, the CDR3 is TGCGCCAGCAGCCAAGCCTGGCAGGGATCCTACGAGCAGTACTTC.

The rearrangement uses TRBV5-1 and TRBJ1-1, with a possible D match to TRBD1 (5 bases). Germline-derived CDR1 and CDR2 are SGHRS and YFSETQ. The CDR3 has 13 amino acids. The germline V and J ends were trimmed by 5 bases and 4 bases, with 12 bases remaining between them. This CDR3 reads CASSAGRTTEAFF. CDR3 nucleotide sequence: TGCGCCAGCAGTGCAGGGCGGACCACTGAAGCTTTCTTT. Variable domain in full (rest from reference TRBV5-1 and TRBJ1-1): KAGVTQTPRYLIKTRGQQVTLSCSPISGHRSVSWYQQTPGQGLQFLFEYFSETQRNKGNFPGRFSGRQFSNSRSEMNVSTLELGDSALYLCASSAGRTTEAFFGQGTRLTVV.

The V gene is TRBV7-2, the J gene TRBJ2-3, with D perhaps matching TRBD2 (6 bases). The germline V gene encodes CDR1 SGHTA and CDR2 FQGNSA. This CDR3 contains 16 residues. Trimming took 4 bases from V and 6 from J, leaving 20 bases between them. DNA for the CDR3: TGTGCCAGCAGCTACCGGGACTTTCACCCGGGGGATACGCAGTATTTT. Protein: CASSYRDFHPGDTQYF.

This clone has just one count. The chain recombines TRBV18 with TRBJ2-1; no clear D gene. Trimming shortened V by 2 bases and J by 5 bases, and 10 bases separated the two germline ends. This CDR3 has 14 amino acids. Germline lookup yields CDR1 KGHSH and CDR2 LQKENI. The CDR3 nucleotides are TGTGCCAGCTCACCAGGGTGGCAGGACAATGAGCAGTTCTTC. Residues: CASSPGWQDNEQFF. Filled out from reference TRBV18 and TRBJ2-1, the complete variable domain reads NAGVMQNPRHLVRRRGQEARLRCSPMKGHSHVYWYRQLPEEGLKFMVYLQKENIIDESGMPKERFSAEFPKEGPSILRIQQVVRGDSAAYFCASSPGWQDNEQFFGPGTRLTVL.

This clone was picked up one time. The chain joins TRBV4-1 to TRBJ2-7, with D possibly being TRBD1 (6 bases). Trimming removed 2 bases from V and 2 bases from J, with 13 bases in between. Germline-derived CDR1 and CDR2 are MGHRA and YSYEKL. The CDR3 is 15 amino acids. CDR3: CASSQTEQGAYEQYF. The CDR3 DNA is TGCGCCAGCAGCCAAACCGAACAGGGTGCCTACGAGCAGTACTTC.

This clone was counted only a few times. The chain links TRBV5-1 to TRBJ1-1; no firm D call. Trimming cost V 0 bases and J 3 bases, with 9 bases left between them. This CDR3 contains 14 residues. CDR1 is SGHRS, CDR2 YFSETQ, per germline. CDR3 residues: CASSLEPEDTEAFF. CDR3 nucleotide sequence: TGCGCCAGCAGCTTGGAGCCGGAGGACACTGAAGCTTTCTTT. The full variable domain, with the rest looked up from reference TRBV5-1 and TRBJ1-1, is KAGVTQTPRYLIKTRGQQVTLSCSPISGHRSVSWYQQTPGQGLQFLFEYFSETQRNKGNFPGRFSGRQFSNSRSEMNVSTLELGDSALYLCASSLEPEDTEAFFGQGTRLTVV.

CDR3 bases: TGTGCCAGCAGCTTCGACAGGGCTGAAGCTTTCTTT. Protein product: CASSFDRAEAFF. The chain joins TRBV7-9 to TRBJ1-1; 7 bases line up with TRBD1. CDR3 length: 12 residues. The germline gives CDR1 SEHNR, CDR2 FQNEAQ (reference sequence). V dropped 3 bases and J dropped 6; count of bases not matched to a gene: 1.

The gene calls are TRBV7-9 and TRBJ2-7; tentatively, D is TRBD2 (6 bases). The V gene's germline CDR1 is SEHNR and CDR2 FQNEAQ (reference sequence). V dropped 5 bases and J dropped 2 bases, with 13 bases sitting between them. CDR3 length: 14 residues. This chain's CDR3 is CASSPRSGAYEQYF. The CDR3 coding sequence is TGTGCCAGCAGCCCGAGGTCGGGGGCCTACGAGCAGTACTTC.

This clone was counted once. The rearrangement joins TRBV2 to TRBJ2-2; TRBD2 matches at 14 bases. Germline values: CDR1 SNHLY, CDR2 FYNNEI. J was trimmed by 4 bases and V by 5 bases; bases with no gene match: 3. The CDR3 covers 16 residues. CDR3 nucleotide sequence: TGTGCCAGCAGTCGGACTAGCGGGGGGTTCACCGGGGAGCTGTTTTTT. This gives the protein CASSRTSGGFTGELFF.

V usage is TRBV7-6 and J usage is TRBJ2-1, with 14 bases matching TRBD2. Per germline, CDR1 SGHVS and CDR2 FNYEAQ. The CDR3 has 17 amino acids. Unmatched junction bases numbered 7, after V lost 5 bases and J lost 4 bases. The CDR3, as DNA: TGTGCCAGCAGCCAGCGGACTAGCGGGGGGCAATACAATGAGCAGTTCTTC. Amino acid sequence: CASSQRTSGGQYNEQFF.

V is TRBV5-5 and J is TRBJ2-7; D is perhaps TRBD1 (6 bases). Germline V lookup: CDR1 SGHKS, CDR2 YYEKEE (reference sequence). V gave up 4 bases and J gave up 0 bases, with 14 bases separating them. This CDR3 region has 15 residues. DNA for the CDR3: TGTGCCAGCAGCGTCTTTCGGGACACCTCCTACGAGCAGTACTTC. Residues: CASSVFRDTSYEQYF.

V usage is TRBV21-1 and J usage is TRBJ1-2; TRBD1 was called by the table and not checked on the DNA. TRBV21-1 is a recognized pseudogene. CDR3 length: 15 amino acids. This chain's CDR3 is CASSNWDRGSYGYTF. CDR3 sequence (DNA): TGTGCCAGCAGCAATTGGGACAGGGGTAGCTATGGCTACACCTTC.

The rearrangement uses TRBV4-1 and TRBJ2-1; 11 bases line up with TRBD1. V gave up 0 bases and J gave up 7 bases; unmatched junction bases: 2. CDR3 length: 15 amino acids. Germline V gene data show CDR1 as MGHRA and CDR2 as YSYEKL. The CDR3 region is CASSQDWDRGNEQFF. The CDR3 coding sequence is TGCGCCAGCAGCCAAGATTGGGACAGGGGGAATGAGCAGTTCTTC.

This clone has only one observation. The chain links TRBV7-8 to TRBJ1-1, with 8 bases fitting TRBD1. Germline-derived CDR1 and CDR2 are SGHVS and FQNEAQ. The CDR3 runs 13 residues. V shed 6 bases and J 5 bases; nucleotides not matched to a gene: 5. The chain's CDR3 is CASRDRVATEAFF. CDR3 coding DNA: TGTGCCAGCAGGGACAGGGTGGCGACTGAAGCTTTCTTT.

CDR3 in amino acids: CASSGGPEQFF. The DNA of the CDR3 is TGCGCCAGCAGCGGTGGGCCAGAGCAGTTCTTC. The V and J genes are TRBV5-1 and TRBJ2-1; D unclear. Germline V gene lookup returns CDR1 SGHRS and CDR2 YFSETQ. There are 11 residues in the CDR3. V was clipped by 4 bases and J by 10 bases, with 9 bases between them.

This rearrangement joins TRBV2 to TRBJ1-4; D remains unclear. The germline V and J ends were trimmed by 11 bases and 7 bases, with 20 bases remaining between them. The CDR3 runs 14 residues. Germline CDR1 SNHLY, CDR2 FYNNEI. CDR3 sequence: CAFFEGEEGEKLFF. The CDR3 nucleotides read TGTGCCTTTTTCGAGGGCGAGGAAGGTGAAAAACTGTTTTTT.

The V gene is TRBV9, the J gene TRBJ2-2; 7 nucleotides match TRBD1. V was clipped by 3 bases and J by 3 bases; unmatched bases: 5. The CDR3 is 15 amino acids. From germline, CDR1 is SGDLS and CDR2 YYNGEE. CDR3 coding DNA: TGTGCCAGCAGCGGGGGACAGTTGTACACCGGGGAGCTGTTTTTT. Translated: CASSGGQLYTGELFF.